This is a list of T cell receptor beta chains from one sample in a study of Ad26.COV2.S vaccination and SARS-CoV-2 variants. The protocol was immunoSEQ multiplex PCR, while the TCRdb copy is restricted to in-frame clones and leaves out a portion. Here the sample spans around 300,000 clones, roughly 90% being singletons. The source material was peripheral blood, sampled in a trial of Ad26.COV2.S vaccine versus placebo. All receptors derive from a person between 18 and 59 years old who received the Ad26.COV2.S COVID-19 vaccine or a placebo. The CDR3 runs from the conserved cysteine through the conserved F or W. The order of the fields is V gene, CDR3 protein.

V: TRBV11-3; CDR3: CASSLTGTNTGELFF
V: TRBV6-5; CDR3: CASSYQGQGETQYF
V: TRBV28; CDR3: CASSLIPNEKLFF
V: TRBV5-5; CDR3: CASSPDRDEQYF
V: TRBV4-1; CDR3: CASSQDSAGYTEAFF
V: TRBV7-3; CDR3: CASSLMGRVQETQYF
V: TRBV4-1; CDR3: CASSPTPGGDYGYTF
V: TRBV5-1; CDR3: CASSLGQGDTGELFF
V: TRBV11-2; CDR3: CASSSHPYQETQYF
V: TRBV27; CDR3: CASSLGPLEETQYF
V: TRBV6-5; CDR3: CASSRGENSYGYTF
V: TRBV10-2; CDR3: CATVGQGDTEAFF
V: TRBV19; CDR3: CASSNFWGSGRTDTQYF
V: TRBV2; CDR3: CASSRQSPEAFF
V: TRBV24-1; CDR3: CATSYAGVALDTQYF
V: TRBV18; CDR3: CASSQRGGDPGELFF
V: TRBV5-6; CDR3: CASSLRGTEAFF
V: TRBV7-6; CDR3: CASSLSVRGDQPQHF
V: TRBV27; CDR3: CASRSGTGGGNEQYF
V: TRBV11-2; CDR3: CASSPAGYGYTF
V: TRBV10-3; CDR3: CANQGDGNEQFF
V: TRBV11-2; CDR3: CASSHSPSESGVRETQYF
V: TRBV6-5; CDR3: CASSLGTDLNYGYTF
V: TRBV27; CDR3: CASSFMAGDILGEKLFF
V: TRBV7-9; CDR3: CASSSNLDNYGYTF
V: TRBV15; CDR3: CATSLRLRGETQYF
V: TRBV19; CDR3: CASSEGNQPQHF
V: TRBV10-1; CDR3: CASSSGTGNEKLFF
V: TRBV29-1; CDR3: CSVDETTGGGDGYTF
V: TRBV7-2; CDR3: CASSLAHSTDTQYF
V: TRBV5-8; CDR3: CASSLQALAGDTGDTQYF
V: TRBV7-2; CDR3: CASSPRGKDYGYTF
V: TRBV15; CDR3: CATSRDPTGLQETQYF